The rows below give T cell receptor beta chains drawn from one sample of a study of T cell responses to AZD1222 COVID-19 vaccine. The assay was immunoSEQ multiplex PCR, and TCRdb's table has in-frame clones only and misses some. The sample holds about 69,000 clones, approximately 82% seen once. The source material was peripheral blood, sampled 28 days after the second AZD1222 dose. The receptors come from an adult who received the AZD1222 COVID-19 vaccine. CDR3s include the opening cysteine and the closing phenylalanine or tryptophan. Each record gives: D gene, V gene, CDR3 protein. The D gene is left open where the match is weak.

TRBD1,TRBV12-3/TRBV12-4,CASSQGGGYTF
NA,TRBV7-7,CASSLMTAPAGEQFF
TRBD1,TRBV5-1,CASSLGQGSSYEQYF
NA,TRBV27,CASSLGTGLGTEAFF
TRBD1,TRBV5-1,CASSPRDSSYEQYF
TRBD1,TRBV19,CASSTQGAGYGYTF
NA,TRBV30,CAWDFPRNWPYQPQHF
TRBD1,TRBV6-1,CASSELSGTVNYGYTF
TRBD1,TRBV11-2,CASSLGGRGSNQPQHF
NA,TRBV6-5,CASRTGETGELFF
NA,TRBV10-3,CAIKGPMSYEQYF
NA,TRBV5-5,CASSRTPYQETQYF
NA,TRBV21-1,CASSKVLANEKLFF
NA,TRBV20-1,CSARDEETQYF
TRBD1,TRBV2,CASNPTGVMWETQYF
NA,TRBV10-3,CATKTANLGGGLSNQPQHF
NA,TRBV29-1,CSVLTRQGYGYTF
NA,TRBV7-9,CASSLNSRGYYGYTF
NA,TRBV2,CASSVNRGSPSGANVLTF
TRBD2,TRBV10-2,CASSVGRERQFF
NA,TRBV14,CASSQARVRTEAFF
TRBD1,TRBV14,CASSHRGQNTEAFF
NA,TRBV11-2,CASSLGQGHYNEQFF
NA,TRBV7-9,CASSLEWGGTEAFF
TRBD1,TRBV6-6,CASSDPGQGNGYTF
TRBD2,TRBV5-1,CASSLVERGGTDTQYF
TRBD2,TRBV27,CASSFFWGGTDTQYF
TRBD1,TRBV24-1,CATSETGGVNTGELFF
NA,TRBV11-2,CASSRTLPSWANTEAFF
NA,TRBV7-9,CASSPDRLVDEQFF